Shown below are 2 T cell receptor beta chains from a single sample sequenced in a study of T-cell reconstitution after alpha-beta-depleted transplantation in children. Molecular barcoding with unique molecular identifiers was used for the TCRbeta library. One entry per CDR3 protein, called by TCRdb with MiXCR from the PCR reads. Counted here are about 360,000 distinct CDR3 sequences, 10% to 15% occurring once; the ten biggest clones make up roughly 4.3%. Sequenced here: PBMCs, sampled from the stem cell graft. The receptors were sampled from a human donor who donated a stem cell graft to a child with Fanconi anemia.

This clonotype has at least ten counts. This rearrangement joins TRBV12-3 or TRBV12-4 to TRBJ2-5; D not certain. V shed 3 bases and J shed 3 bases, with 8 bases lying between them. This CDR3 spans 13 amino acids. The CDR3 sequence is CASSLGWKETQYF. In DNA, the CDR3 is TGTGCCAGCAGTTTGGGGTGGAAAGAGACCCAGTACTTC.

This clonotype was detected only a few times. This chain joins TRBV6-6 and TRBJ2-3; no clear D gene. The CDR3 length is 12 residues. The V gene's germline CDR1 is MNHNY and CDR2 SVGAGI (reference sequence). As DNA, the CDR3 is TGTGCTACCGGATGGGGCACAGATACGCAGTATTTT. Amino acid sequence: CATGWGTDTQYF.